These T cell receptor beta chains were read from a single sample in a study of cytomegalovirus exposure and HLA in healthy donors. Clones were sequenced by immunoSEQ multiplex PCR, and TCRdb holds only the in-frame ones, with some missing. The repertoire holds just over 150,000 clones, with around 72% as singletons. The specimen was PBMCs. The receptors originated from a man aged 40-49 years in good health and CMV-seropositive. Both conserved end residues are part of each CDR3. D genes are given only for firm matches. A clone size is listed for some rows: how often the clone was seen (once, few, many), or a class if it is expanded.

.	TRBV19	TRBJ1-2	.	CARHRGGTQSSPLVDLYGYTF	TGTGCCAGACACCGCGGGGGGACCCAATCGAGCCCTCTGGTGGATCTTTATGGCTACACCTTC
.	TRBV5-5	TRBJ1-2	.	CASSWGGSGNYGYTF	TGTGCCAGCAGCTGGGGAGGGTCAGGAAACTATGGCTACACCTTC
.	TRBV28	TRBJ1-1	few	CASSLLSGGNTEAFF	TGTGCCAGCAGTTTATTATCGGGGGGGAACACTGAAGCTTTCTTT
.	TRBV12-5	TRBJ2-5	.	CASGLTGETQYF	TGTGCTAGTGGTTTGACAGGGGAGACCCAGTACTTC
.	TRBV7-2	TRBJ1-5	.	CASSLTQGGNQPQHF	TGTGCCAGCAGCTTAACCCAGGGCGGCAATCAGCCCCAGCATTTT
.	TRBV7-2	TRBJ1-4	.	CASSLLRTTTNEKLFF	TGTGCCAGCAGCTTACTTCGGACTACAACTAATGAAAAACTGTTTTTT
.	TRBV7-3	TRBJ2-1	few	CASSLTPYEQFF	TGTGCCAGCAGCTTAACCCCCTATGAGCAGTTCTTC
.	TRBV5-1	TRBJ2-7	.	CASSSVEGIFYEQYF	TGCGCCAGCAGCTCGGTGGAGGGGATTTTCTACGAGCAGTACTTC
TRBD1	TRBV2	TRBJ1-2	.	CASMKTGRMPLDGYTF	TGTGCCAGCATGAAGACAGGGCGGATGCCCCTTGATGGCTACACCTTC
.	TRBV5-1	TRBJ2-7	.	CASSANSAPYEQYF	TGCGCCAGCAGCGCTAACAGTGCTCCCTACGAGCAGTACTTC
.	TRBV6-5	TRBJ2-5	few	CASSYSSLPQETQYF	TGTGCCAGCAGTTACTCGTCACTACCACAAGAGACCCAGTACTTC
.	TRBV15	TRBJ2-7	once	CATSRYSYEQYF	TGTGCCACCAGCAGATACAGCTACGAGCAGTACTTC
TRBD1	TRBV5-6	TRBJ2-7	.	CASSPATGYLYEQYF	TGTGCCAGCAGCCCAGCGACAGGGTATCTCTACGAGCAGTACTTC
TRBD1	TRBV7-9	TRBJ1-3	many	CASSWDRDGNTIYF	TGTGCCAGCAGTTGGGACAGGGATGGAAACACCATATATTTT
.	TRBV7-8	TRBJ1-2	.	CASSLGAGDGYTF	TGTGCCAGCAGCTTAGGAGCAGGGGATGGCTACACCTTC
TRBD2	TRBV7-8	TRBJ2-1	few	CASSLARTSGDYNEQFF	TGTGCCAGCAGCTTAGCCAGGACTAGCGGGGATTACAATGAGCAGTTCTTC